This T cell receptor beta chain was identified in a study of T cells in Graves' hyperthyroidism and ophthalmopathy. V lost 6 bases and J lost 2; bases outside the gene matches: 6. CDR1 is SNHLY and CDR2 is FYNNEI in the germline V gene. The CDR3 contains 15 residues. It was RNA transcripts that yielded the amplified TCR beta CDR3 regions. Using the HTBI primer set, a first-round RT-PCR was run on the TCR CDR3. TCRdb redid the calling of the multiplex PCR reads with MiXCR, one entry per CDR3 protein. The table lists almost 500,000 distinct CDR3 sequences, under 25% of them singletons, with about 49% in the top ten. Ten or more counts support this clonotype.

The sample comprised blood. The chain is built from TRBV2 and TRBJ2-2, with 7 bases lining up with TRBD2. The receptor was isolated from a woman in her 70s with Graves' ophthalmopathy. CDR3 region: CASRKLASNTGELFF. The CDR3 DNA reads TGTGCCAGCAGAAAACTAGCGAGTAACACCGGGGAGCTGTTTTTT.